The rows below give T cell receptor beta chains drawn from one sample of a study of follicular helper T cells after annual influenza vaccination. Here immunoSEQ multiplex PCR was the method, and the copy in TCRdb shows in-frame clones only, minus some. The sample carries about 5,600 clones, about 84% recorded once. This specimen consisted of CXCR5- memory CD4+ T cells sorted from blood, obtained on the day of influenza vaccination. These TCRs come from an adult who received the influenza vaccine. The CDR3 runs from the conserved cysteine through the conserved F or W. Each record gives: CDR3 protein, CDR3 DNA, D gene, J gene, V gene, clone size. A D gene is named only where the DNA matches it firmly. Clone size appears in some rows only: once, few, many, or a class for an expanded clone.

CSAYPGQGLDTQYF,TGCAGCGCTTACCCGGGACAGGGTTTAGATACGCAGTATTTT,TRBD1,TRBJ2-3,TRBV29-1,.
CASSLVDSSYNEQFF,TGCGCCAGCAGCTTGGTCGACAGTTCCTACAATGAGCAGTTCTTC,.,TRBJ2-1,TRBV5-1,.
CASKGGQGGPESNQPQHF,TGTGCCAGTAAGGGGGGACAGGGAGGCCCGGAGAGCAATCAGCCCCAGCATTTT,TRBD1,TRBJ1-5,TRBV19,.
CASSWAGDGYTF,TGCGCCAGCAGCTGGGCAGGGGATGGCTACACCTTC,.,TRBJ1-2,TRBV5-1,.
CASSPGLGSYNEQFF,TGTGCCAGCTCACCGGGGTTGGGATCCTACAATGAGCAGTTCTTC,.,TRBJ2-1,TRBV18,few
CASSKEGPPRAFF,TGTGCCAGCAGCAAGGAGGGGCCACCTAGGGCTTTCTTT,.,TRBJ1-1,TRBV21-1,.
CASSYRGNTEAFF,TGTGCCAGCAGTTACAGAGGGAACACTGAAGCTTTCTTT,.,TRBJ1-1,TRBV6-6,.
CASSPRGTFYNEQFF,TGTGCCAGCAGTCCCCGGGGGACCTTCTACAATGAGCAGTTCTTC,.,TRBJ2-1,TRBV6-5,.
CSGRLANTEAFF,TGCAGCGGCCGATTGGCGAACACTGAAGCTTTCTTT,.,TRBJ1-1,TRBV29-1,.
CASSLAGDYGYTF,TGCGCCAGCAGCTTGGCCGGGGACTATGGCTACACCTTC,.,TRBJ1-2,TRBV5-1,once
CASSPNSYEQYF,TGTGCCAGCAGCCCTAACTCCTACGAGCAGTACTTC,.,TRBJ2-7,TRBV5-4,once
CATSRLTGPEQYF,TGTGCCACCAGCAGACTTACAGGGCCCGAGCAGTACTTC,.,TRBJ2-7,TRBV15,.
CAWSVLSSHLNTGELFF,TGTGCCTGGAGTGTACTCTCCTCCCACTTGAACACCGGGGAGCTGTTTTTT,.,TRBJ2-2,TRBV30,.
CASRRAGMRDTEAFF,TGTGCCAGCAGACGAGCAGGGATGAGAGACACTGAAGCTTTCTTT,.,TRBJ1-1,TRBV28,.
CASSGRSGRGFDGYTF,TGTGCCAGCAGCGGACGATCGGGCCGAGGGTTCGATGGCTACACCTTC,.,TRBJ1-2,TRBV9,once
CASSQDQTGQPQHF,TGTGCCAGCAGCCAGGACCAGACAGGTCAGCCCCAGCATTTT,.,TRBJ1-5,TRBV4-2,.
CAWSVGGGSYEQYF,TGTGCCTGGAGTGTTGGTGGGGGCTCCTACGAGCAGTACTTC,.,TRBJ2-7,TRBV30,.
CASSDRENTEAFF,TGCGCCAGCAGCGACAGGGAGAACACTGAAGCTTTCTTT,TRBD1,TRBJ1-1,TRBV5-1,.
CASSQGVILAYEQYF,TGTGCCAGTTCCCAAGGGGTCATCTTGGCGTACGAGCAGTACTTC,.,TRBJ2-7,TRBV19,.
CASSSTTGDYGYTF,TGTGCCAGCAGCTCGACTACAGGGGATTATGGCTACACCTTC,TRBD1,TRBJ1-2,TRBV7-9,.
CASSPRYNEQFF,TGTGCCAGCAGTCCTAGGTACAATGAGCAGTTCTTC,.,TRBJ2-1,TRBV2,once
CSVQGAGDEKLFF,TGCAGCGTGCAGGGGGCGGGGGATGAAAAACTGTTTTTT,TRBD1,TRBJ1-4,TRBV29-1,.
CASSVTSSYNEQFF,TGTGCCAGCAGTGTCACTAGCTCCTACAATGAGCAGTTCTTC,.,TRBJ2-1,TRBV2,.
CAWTGASSSYEQYF,TGTGCCTGGACCGGGGCGTCGAGCTCCTACGAGCAGTACTTC,.,TRBJ2-7,TRBV30,few
CASRRNGYTF,TGTGCCAGTAGAAGGAATGGCTACACCTTC,.,TRBJ1-2,TRBV19,.
CASSLDGRGPPGF,TGTGCCAGCAGCTTAGACGGCAGGGGACCTCCCGGCTTT,.,TRBJ1-3,TRBV11-2,.
CASSLAGGPGQSFYGYTF,TGCGCCAGCAGCTTGGCCGGAGGTCCGGGACAGTCATTCTATGGCTACACCTTC,TRBD1,TRBJ1-2,TRBV5-1,.
CASSYSISIQRSPLHF,TGTGCCAGCAGTTACTCGATTTCGATACAACGTTCACCCCTCCACTTT,.,TRBJ1-6,TRBV6-5,.
CASSFSGDGRYF,TGTGCCAGCAGCTTTTCGGGAGATGGAAGGTATTTT,.,TRBJ2-3,TRBV7-9,.
CASSPVRTGGNIQYF,TGTGCCAGCTCACCCGTTCGGACAGGGGGAAACATTCAGTACTTC,TRBD1,TRBJ2-4,TRBV18,.
CASKPHEADTQYF,TGTGCCAGCAAACCCCATGAGGCAGATACGCAGTATTTT,.,TRBJ2-3,TRBV27,.
CASGTTYEQYF,TGTGCCAGCGGGACTACCTACGAGCAGTACTTC,TRBD2,TRBJ2-7,TRBV2,.
CASSLFGQGNTEAFF,TGTGCCAGCAGTTTATTTGGACAGGGGAACACTGAAGCTTTCTTT,TRBD1,TRBJ1-1,TRBV27,.
CASSQSGHFGYGYTF,TGTGCCAGCAGCCAATCAGGGCATTTTGGATATGGCTACACCTTC,.,TRBJ1-2,TRBV14,once
CASSPDSTEAFF,TGTGCCAGCAGTCCGGACAGCACTGAAGCTTTCTTT,.,TRBJ1-1,TRBV6-6,.
CARSSASGENQETQYF,TGTGCCAGAAGCTCAGCTAGCGGAGAGAACCAAGAGACCCAGTACTTC,TRBD2,TRBJ2-5,TRBV5-3,.
CASSYAGSHNSPLHF,TGTGCCAGCAGTTACGCAGGAAGCCATAATTCACCCCTCCACTTT,.,TRBJ1-6,TRBV6-6,.
CAISESLAGGPNEQFF,TGTGCCATCAGTGAGTCGCTAGCGGGGGGCCCTAATGAGCAGTTCTTC,TRBD2,TRBJ2-1,TRBV10-3,.
CASNSGGWRYEQYF,TGTGCCAGCAACTCAGGGGGATGGAGGTACGAGCAGTACTTC,TRBD1,TRBJ2-7,TRBV6-1,.
CSVEGGLQETQYF,TGCAGCGTTGAGGGGGGTCTGCAAGAGACCCAGTACTTC,.,TRBJ2-5,TRBV29-1,.
CASGQSSYEQYF,TGTGCCAGCGGTCAAAGCTCCTACGAGCAGTACTTC,.,TRBJ2-7,TRBV13,.
CASSFSETQYF,TGTGCCAGCAGCTTTTCAGAGACCCAGTACTTC,.,TRBJ2-5,TRBV11-2,.
CASSPQLQGKETQYF,TGTGCCAGCTCACCACAATTACAGGGTAAAGAGACCCAGTACTTC,.,TRBJ2-5,TRBV18,.
CASSRGLSSYNEQFF,TGTGCCAGTAGTAGGGGACTCAGCTCCTACAATGAGCAGTTCTTC,.,TRBJ2-1,TRBV19,.
CASSASSVVSEQFF,TGTGCCAGTAGTGCCTCCTCCGTGGTGTCAGAGCAGTTCTTC,.,TRBJ2-1,TRBV19,.